The present T cell receptor (beta chain) was sequenced within a study of Graves' ophthalmopathy and Graves' hyperthyroidism. The authors amplified TCR beta CDR3 regions from RNA transcripts. HTBI primers served in a first-round RT-PCR, which a second-round multiplex PCR followed. MiXCR, applied by TCRdb to the multiplex PCR reads, yields one record per CDR3 protein. The sample carries about 210,000 distinct CDR3 sequences, less than 30% recorded once. This clonotype has a count of ten or more. CDR3 size: 12 residues. The V and J ends lost 1 base and 4 bases respectively, with 4 bases between them. CDR1 is MNHNS and CDR2 is SASEGT in the germline V gene. Reliance was placed on clinical symptoms, serum thyroxine, TRAb, thyroid ultrasound and orbital computed tomography for diagnosis.

This TCR derives from a man over 45 with Graves' ophthalmopathy. Sequencing input: peripheral blood. The chain carries TRBV6-1 and TRBJ1-1; D gene unclear. As DNA, the CDR3 is TGTGCCAGCAGTGAAGTCGGCACTGAAGCTTTCTTT. This sequence encodes CASSEVGTEAFF.